This TCR beta chain came from a study of T cells in Graves' hyperthyroidism and ophthalmopathy. On the study more broadly: Peripheral blood was taken when the disease was first diagnosed, before any treatment began.

Germline V gives CDR1 SGHRS, CDR2 YFSETQ. The CDR3 covers 13 residues. V lost 7 bases and J 5 bases, leaving 15 bases between the germline ends. Clinical symptoms, serum thyroxine, TRAb, thyroid ultrasound and orbital computed tomography established diagnosis. This clonotype has ten or more counts. Using RNA transcripts as the source, TCR beta CDR3 regions were amplified. The HTBI primer set served for first-round RT-PCR of the TCR CDR3. TCRdb independently ran MiXCR on the multiplex PCR reads; one entry per CDR3 protein. The profile shows some 360,000 distinct CDR3 sequences, about 14% of them singletons.

The clonotype comes from a woman aged 60 to 75 with Graves' hyperthyroidism. J is TRBJ1-1 and V is TRBV5-1; the D gene is possibly TRBD1 (5 bases). Specimen: blood. CDR3 protein: CASGPPKGTEAFF. The CDR3 region has the DNA TGCGCCAGCGGCCCCCCCAAGGGGACTGAAGCTTTCTTT.